A selection of T cell receptor beta chains follows, all from one sample in a study of blood T cell repertoires in COVID-19. Generated by immunoSEQ multiplex PCR, the TCRdb table keeps only in-frame clones and is missing some. The profile shows roughly 68,000 clones, about 91% of them singletons. Material: peripheral blood. The source of these receptors is a woman aged 45 to 65 with active COVID-19. Each CDR3 is given with its conserved first and last residue. Size values are once, few and many counts, or a class for expanded clones, and some rows have none.

v_call,clone_size,j_call,cdr3_aa
TRBV28,.,TRBJ1-1,CASRGQGGNTEAFF
TRBV14,.,TRBJ2-1,CASSQYQGGEQFF
TRBV4-1,.,TRBJ1-5,CASSQAGQSYQPQHF
TRBV7-3,.,TRBJ2-3,CASSLNAGADTQYF
TRBV28,.,TRBJ2-3,CASSYEEGYTDTQYF
TRBV5-6,once,TRBJ2-2,CASSDTGAPTGELFF
TRBV19,.,TRBJ2-2,CASSISGGEGELFF
TRBV9,.,TRBJ2-7,CASSPGLGLGAYEQYF
TRBV7-8,few,TRBJ1-6,CATGGGVGSPLHF
TRBV3-1/TRBV3-2,.,TRBJ2-3,CASGSGRKRDTQYF
TRBV2,.,TRBJ1-5,CASRDPDTGGNQPQHF
TRBV18,.,TRBJ2-2,CASSPLTGNPGELFF
TRBV19,once,TRBJ2-7,CASSSGSRSSYEQYF
TRBV19,once,TRBJ2-2,CASSIDPGLGFLTGELFF
TRBV11-2,.,TRBJ2-7,CASSWGGSGLAGFEQYF
TRBV5-1,.,TRBJ1-6,CASSLGDRVLSSLHF
TRBV27,.,TRBJ1-2,CASSSQGWSYGYTF